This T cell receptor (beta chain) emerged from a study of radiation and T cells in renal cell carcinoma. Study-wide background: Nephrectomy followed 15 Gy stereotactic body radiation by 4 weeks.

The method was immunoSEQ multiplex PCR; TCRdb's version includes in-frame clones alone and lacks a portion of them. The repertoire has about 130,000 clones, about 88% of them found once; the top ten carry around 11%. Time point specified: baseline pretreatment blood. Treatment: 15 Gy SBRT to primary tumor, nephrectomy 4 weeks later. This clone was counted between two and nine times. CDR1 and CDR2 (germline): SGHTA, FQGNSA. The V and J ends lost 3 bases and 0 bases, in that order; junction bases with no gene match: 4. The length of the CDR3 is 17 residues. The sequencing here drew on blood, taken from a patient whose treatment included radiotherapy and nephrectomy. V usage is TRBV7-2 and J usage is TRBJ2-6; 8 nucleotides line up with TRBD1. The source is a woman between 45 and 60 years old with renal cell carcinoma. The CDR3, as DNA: TGTGCCAGCAGCTTGGGACAGGTCACCTCTGGGGCCAACGTCCTGACTTTC. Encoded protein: CASSLGQVTSGANVLTF.